This T cell receptor beta chain was identified in a study of T cell repertoires in cytomegalovirus infection. Overall study: Public signatures in TCR beta pointed to CMV infection and matching HLA type.

Broader study findings: Carriage of CMV together with the relevant HLA was identifiable through cumulative public TCR beta family frequency. The ex vivo response was dominated by HLA-C-restricted CMV-specific TCR beta clonotypes.

Points on this clonotype: Its matching antigen is unknown.

TCRdb analysed the reads with MiXCR anew, one entry per CDR3 protein. The profile shows approximately 280,000 distinct CDR3 sequences, approximately 22% of them singletons. The sequence was collected from a human donor in good health (CMV status not recorded). Some clones in this sample may be carry-over from other donors' samples. The sample in question was cultured PBMCs, obtained from culture after CMV antigen stimulation.

In nucleotides, the CDR3 is TGTGCCAGCAGCTTACAGACAGGGTCAGATACGCAGTATTTT. This gives the protein CASSLQTGSDTQYF. This sequence joins TRBV7-2 and TRBJ2-3; 7 nucleotides match TRBD1. V was clipped by 2 bases and J by 4 bases; unmatched bases: 3. Looked up from germline, CDR1 is SGHTA and CDR2 is FQGNSA. The CDR3 loop spans 14 amino acids. The complete variable domain, with remaining parts taken from reference TRBV7-2 and TRBJ2-3, reads GAGVSQSPSNKVTEKGKDVELRCDPISGHTALYWYRQSLGQGLEFLIYFQGNSAPDKSGLPSDRFSAERTGGSVSTLTIQRTQQEDSAVYLCASSLQTGSDTQYFGPGTRLTVL.